Listed here is a single TCR beta chain. The data were obtained in a study of blood T cell repertoires in COVID-19. Background on the study: The origin of the acute and convalescent COVID-19 samples was the United States, Italy and Spain. T cells, B-cell-depleted T cells, or PBMCs provided the cDNA or gDNA that served as material.

Germline lookup yields CDR1 MNHEY and CDR2 SVGAGI. V trimming: 7 bases; J trimming: 5 bases; junction bases outside the gene matches: 14. The CDR3 contains 15 residues. The age range of participants was 18 to 89 years, with residence in 20 to 25 US areas. Data came from immunoSEQ multiplex PCR; TCRdb stores just in-frame clones and leaves some out. The sample consists of a few hundred thousand clones, approximately 83% of them appearing once. V and J are TRBV6-5 and TRBJ2-7; 7 nucleotides line up with TRBD1. Material for sequencing was PBMCs or T cells enriched from blood (not recorded which). This sequence was found in a man younger than 40 who had recovered from COVID-19. In DNA form, the CDR3 reads TGTGCCAGCACTTCAGAGGGGGCGCAGTCCCACGAGCAGTACTTC. Protein sequence: CASTSEGAQSHEQYF.